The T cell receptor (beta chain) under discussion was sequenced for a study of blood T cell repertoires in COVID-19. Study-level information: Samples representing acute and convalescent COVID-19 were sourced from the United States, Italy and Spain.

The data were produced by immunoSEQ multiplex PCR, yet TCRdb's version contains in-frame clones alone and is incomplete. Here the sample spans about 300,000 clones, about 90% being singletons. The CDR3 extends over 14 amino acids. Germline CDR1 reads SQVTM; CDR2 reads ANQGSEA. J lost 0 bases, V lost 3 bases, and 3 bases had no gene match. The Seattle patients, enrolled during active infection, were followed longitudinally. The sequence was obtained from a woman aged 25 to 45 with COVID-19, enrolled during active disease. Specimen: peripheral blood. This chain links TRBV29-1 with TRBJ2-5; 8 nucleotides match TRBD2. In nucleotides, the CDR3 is TGCAGCGTTGATCCGGGGGGGAACCAAGAGACCCAGTACTTC. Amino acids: CSVDPGGNQETQYF.